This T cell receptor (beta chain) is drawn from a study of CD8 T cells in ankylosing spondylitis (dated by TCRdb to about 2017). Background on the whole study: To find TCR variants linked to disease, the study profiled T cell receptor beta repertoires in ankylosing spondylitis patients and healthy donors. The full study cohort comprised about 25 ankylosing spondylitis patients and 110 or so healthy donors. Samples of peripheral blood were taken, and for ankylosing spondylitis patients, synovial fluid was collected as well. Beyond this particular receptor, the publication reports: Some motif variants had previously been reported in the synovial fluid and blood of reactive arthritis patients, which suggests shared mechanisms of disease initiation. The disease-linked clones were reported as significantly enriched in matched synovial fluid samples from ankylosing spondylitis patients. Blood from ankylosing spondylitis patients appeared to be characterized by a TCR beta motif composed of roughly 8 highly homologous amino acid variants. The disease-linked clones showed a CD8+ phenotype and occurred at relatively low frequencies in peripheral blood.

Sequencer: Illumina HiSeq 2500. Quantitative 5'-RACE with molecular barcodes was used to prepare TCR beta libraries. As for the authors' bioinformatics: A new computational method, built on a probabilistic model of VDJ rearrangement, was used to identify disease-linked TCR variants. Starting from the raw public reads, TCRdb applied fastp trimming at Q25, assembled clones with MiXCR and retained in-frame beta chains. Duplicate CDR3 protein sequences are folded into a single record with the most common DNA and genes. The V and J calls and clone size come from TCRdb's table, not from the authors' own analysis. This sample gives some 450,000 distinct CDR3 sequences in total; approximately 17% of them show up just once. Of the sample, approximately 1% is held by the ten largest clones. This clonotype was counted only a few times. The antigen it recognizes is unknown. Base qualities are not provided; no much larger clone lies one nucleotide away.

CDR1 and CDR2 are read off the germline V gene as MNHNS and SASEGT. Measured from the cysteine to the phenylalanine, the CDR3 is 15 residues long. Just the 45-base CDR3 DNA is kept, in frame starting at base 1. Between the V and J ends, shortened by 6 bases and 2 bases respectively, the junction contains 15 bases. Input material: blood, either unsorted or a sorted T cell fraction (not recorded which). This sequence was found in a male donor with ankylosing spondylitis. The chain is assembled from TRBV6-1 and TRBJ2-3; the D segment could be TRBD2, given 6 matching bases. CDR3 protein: CASSPRGGATDTQYF. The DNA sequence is TGTGCCAGCAGCCCCAGAGGCGGGGCCACAGATACGCAGTATTTT.